These T cell receptor beta chains were read from a single sample in a study of blood T cells in healthy people across ages. Each CDR3 protein gets one entry after TCRdb re-called the 5' RACE reads with MiXCR. The data show hundreds of thousands of distinct CDR3 sequences, 24% seen once. A further study also used this sample, focusing on T cells of mothers and their children.

Material: blood. The source is a boy aged 5 to 17 in good health. Both conserved end residues are part of each CDR3. The D gene is left open where the match is weak. A clone size is listed for some rows: how often the clone was seen (once, few, many), or a class if it is expanded.

d_gene,j_gene,v_gene,abundance,CDR3aa
.,TRBJ2-4,TRBV7-2,.,CASSLGGAGSGYIWYF
.,.,TRBV4-3,few,CASSPADRRGSEQYF
TRBD2,TRBJ2-1,TRBV27,.,CASSLRGYGASSYNEQFF
TRBD1,TRBJ1-2,TRBV14,.,CASSQTGAGGYTF
.,.,TRBV11-3,few,CASSSFGGREQFF
TRBD1,TRBJ1-2,TRBV7-9,few,CASSSQTGREGYTF
.,TRBJ1-6,TRBV27,.,CTSRISGAYNSPLHF
.,TRBJ2-5,TRBV2,.,CASMYQETQYF
.,TRBJ1-4,TRBV6-2/TRBV6-3,.,CASTQGRKLFF
TRBD1,TRBJ2-7,TRBV10-3,few,CAINQRQGVYEQYF
.,TRBJ2-7,TRBV15,.,CATSRDVSGDEQYF
.,.,TRBV6-2/TRBV6-3,.,CASSYLRGRLQETQYF
.,TRBJ1-2,TRBV28,.,CASSTGTAYGYTF
.,TRBJ1-4,TRBV5-6,.,CASGLGGGEKLFF
.,TRBJ2-5,TRBV4-3,.,CANSQFNEGRETQYF
.,TRBJ2-1,TRBV4-3,few,CASSHQAAELNEQFF
.,TRBJ2-4,TRBV27,.,CASSPQKALAKNIQYF
TRBD2,TRBJ2-3,TRBV6-1,.,CASSEPMGGGPTDTQYF
.,TRBJ2-2,TRBV20-1,.,CSARNPAGPGELFF
.,TRBJ2-7,TRBV27,.,CASSLSNRAGTFHEQYF
.,TRBJ2-5,TRBV28,.,CASSRTRRPIETQYF
TRBD1,TRBJ2-7,TRBV5-1,.,CASSWGDRNVYEQYF
.,TRBJ1-3,TRBV4-3,.,CASSQGARGTGNTIYF
TRBD2,TRBJ2-1,TRBV7-2,many,CASSIGTSGRNEQFF
TRBD1,TRBJ2-2,TRBV6-6,few,CASSDGQGAVTGELFF
.,TRBJ2-6,TRBV7-9,.,CASSPRSVGANVLTF
.,TRBJ2-7,TRBV12-3/TRBV12-4,.,CASSFSQGWGEQYF
TRBD1,.,TRBV20-1,few,CSPRQGDYEQYF
TRBD1,TRBJ1-2,TRBV29-1,few,CSVEAGDRGYTF